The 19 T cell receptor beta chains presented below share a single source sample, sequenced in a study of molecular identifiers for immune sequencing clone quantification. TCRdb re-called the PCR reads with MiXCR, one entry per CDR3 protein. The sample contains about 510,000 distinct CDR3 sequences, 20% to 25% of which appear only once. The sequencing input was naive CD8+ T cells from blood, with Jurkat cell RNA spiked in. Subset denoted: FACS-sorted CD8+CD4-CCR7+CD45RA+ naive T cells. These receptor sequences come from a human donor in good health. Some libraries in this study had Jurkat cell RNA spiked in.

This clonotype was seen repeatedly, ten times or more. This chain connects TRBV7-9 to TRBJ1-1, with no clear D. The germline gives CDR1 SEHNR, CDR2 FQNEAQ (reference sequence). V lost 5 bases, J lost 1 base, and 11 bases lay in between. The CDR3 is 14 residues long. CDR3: CASSPVQENTEAFF. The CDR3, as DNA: TGTGCCAGCAGCCCCGTCCAGGAGAACACTGAAGCTTTCTTT. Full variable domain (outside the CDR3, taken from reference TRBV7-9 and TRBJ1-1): DTGVSQNPRHKITKRGQNVTFRCDPISEHNRLYWYRQTLGQGPEFLTYFQNEAQLEKSRLLSDRFSAERPKGSFSTLEIQRTEQGDSAMYLCASSPVQENTEAFFGQGTRLTVV.

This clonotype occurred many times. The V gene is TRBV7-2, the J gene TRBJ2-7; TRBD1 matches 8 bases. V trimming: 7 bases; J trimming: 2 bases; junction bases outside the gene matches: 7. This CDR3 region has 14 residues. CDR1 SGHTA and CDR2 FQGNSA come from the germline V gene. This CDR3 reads CASMGQGAPYEQYF. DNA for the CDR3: TGTGCCAGCATGGGGCAGGGGGCCCCCTACGAGCAGTACTTC.

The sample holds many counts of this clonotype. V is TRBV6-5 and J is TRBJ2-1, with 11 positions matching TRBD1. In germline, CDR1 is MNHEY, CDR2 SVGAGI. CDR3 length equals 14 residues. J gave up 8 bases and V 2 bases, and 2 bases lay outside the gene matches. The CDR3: CASSYGQGAYEQFF. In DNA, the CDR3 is TGTGCCAGCAGTTACGGACAGGGGGCCTATGAGCAGTTCTTC.

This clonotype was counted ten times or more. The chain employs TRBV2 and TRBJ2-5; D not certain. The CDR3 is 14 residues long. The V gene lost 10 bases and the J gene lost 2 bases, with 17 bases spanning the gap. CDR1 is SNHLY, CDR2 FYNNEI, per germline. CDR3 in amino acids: CATIPPDLQETQYF. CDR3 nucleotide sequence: TGTGCCACCATACCCCCCGACTTGCAAGAGACCCAGTACTTC.

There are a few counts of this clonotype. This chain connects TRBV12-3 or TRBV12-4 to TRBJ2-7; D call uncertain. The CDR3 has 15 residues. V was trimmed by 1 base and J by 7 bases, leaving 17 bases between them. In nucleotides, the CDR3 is TGTGCCAGCAGTTTAGGACGGCGGCACTTTGAAGAGCAGTACTTC. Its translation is CASSLGRRHFEEQYF.

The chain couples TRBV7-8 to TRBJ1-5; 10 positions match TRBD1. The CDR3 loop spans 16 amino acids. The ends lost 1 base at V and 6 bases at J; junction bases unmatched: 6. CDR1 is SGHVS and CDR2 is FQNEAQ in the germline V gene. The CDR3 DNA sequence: TGTGCCAGCAGCTTAGGGACAGGGGGACAGAGTCAGCCCCAGCATTTT. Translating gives CASSLGTGGQSQPQHF.

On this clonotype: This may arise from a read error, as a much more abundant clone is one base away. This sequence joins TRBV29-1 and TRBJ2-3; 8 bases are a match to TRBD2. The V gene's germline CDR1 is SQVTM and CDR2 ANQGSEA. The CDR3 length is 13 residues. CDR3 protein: CSAVAGNTDMQYF. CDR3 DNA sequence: TGCAGCGCAGTAGCGGGGAACACAGATATGCAGTATTTT.

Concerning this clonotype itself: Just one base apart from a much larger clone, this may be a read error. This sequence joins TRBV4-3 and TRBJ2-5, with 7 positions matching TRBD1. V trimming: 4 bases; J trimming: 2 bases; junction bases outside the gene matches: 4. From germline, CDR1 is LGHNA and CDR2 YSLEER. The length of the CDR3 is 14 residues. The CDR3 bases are TGCGCCAGCAGCCCACGCAGGGGGCAAGAGACCCAGTACTTC. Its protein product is CASSPRRGQETQYF.

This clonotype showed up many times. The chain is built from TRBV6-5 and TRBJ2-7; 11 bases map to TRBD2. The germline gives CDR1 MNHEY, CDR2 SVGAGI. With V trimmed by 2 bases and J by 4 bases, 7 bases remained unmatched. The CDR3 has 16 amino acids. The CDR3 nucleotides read TGTGCCAGCAGTTACGGTACTAGCGGGGGAACTTACGAGCAGTACTTC. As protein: CASSYGTSGGTYEQYF.

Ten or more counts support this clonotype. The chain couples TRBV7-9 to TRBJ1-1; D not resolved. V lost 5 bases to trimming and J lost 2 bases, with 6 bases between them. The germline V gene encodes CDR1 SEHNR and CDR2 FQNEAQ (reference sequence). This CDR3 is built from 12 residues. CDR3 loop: CASSPTNTEAFF. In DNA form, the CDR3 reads TGTGCCAGCAGCCCTACAAACACTGAAGCTTTCTTT. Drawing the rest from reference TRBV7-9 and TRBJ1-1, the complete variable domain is DTGVSQNPRHKITKRGQNVTFRCDPISEHNRLYWYRQTLGQGPEFLTYFQNEAQLEKSRLLSDRFSAERPKGSFSTLEIQRTEQGDSAMYLCASSPTNTEAFFGQGTRLTVV.

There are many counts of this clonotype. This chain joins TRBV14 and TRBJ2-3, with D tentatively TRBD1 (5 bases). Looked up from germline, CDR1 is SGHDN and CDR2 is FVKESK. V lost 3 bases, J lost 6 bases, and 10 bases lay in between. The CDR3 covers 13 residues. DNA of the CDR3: TGTGCCAGCAGCCACCAGGGCTCCGATACGCAGTATTTT. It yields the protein CASSHQGSDTQYF.

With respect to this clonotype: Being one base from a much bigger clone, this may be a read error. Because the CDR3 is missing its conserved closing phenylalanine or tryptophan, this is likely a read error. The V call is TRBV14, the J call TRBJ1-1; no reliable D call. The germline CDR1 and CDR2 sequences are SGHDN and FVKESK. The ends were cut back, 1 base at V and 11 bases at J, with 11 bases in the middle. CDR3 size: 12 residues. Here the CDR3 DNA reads TGTGCCAGCAGCCAAGGGTCCCGGCGGGCTTTCTCT. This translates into CASSQGSRRAFS.

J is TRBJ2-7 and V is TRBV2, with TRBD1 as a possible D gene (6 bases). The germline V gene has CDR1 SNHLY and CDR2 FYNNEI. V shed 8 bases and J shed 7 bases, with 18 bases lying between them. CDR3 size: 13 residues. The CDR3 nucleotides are TGTGCCAGCTGGGGGCTCGCCCTTGGGGAGCAGTACTTC. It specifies CASWGLALGEQYF.

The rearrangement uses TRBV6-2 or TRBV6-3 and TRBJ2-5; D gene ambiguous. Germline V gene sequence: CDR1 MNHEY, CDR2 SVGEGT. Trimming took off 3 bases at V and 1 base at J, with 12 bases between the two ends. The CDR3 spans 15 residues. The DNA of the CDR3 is TGTGCCAGCAGTTATTCTGGGCTGGGCCAAGAGACCCAGTACTTC. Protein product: CASSYSGLGQETQYF.

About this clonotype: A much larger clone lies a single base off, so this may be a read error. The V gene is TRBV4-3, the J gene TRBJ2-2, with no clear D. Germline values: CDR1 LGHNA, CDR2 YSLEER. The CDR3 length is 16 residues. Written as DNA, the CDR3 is TGCGCCAGCAGCCAGGGCCAGGCGTTAAACATCGGGGAGCTGTTTTTT. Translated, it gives CASSQGQALNIGELFF.

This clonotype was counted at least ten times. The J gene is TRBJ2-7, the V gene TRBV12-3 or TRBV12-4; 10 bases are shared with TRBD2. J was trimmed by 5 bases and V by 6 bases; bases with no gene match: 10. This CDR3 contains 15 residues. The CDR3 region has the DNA TGTGCCAGCAGCCGACGTACTAGCGGGACCGACGAGCAGTACTTC. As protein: CASSRRTSGTDEQYF.

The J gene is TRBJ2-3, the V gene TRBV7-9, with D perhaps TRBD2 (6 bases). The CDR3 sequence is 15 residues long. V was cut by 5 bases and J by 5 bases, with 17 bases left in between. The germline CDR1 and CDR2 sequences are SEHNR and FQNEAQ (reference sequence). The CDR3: CASSLPRDFRDTQYF. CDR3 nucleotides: TGTGCCAGCAGCCTACCTCGGGACTTCCGAGATACGCAGTATTTT.

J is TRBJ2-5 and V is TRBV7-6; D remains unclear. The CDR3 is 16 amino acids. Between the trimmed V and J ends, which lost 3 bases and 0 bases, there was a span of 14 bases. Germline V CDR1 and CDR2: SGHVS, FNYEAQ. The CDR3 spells CASSFNIRTYQETQYF. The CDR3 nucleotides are TGTGCCAGCAGCTTTAATATCCGGACCTACCAAGAGACCCAGTACTTC. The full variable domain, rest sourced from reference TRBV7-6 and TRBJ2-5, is GAGVSQSPRYKVTKRGQDVALRCDPISGHVSLYWYRQALGQGPEFLTYFNYEAQQDKSGLPNDRFSAERPEGSISTLTIQRTEQRDSAMYRCASSFNIRTYQETQYFGPGTRLLVL.

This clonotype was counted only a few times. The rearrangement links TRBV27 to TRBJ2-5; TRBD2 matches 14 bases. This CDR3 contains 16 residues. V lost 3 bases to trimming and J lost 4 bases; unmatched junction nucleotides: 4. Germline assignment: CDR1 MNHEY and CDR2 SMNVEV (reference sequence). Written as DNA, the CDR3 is TGTGCCAGCAGTTTCGGGACTAGCGGGAGTCGAGAGACCCAGTACTTC. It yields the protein CASSFGTSGSRETQYF.